This entry lists 16 T cell receptor beta chains sequenced from one sample in a study of CD8 T cells in Susac syndrome. Random hexamers were used to reverse transcribe roughly 0.5 to 1 ug of RNA. MiXCR, run by TCRdb on the immunoSEQ multiplex PCR reads, gives a single entry per CDR3 protein. The sample includes about 250,000 distinct CDR3 sequences, 93% of them seen just once. Sequences were obtained from CD4+ T cells from PBMCs. These receptor sequences come from a human donor with multiple sclerosis.

The CDR3 loop is CASTVQGTDTQYF. In DNA form, the CDR3 reads TGTGCCAGCACCGTACAGGGGACAGATACGCAGTATTTT. The chain recombines TRBV27 with TRBJ2-3, with 7 bases aligning to TRBD1. The ends lost 7 bases at V and 3 bases at J; junction bases unmatched: 4. Looked up from germline, CDR1 is MNHEY and CDR2 is SMNVEV (reference sequence). The CDR3 is 13 amino acids.

The chain is built from TRBV6-1 and TRBJ1-1; TRBD1 might be the D (5 bases). V was clipped by 6 bases and J by 0 bases, with 17 bases between them. Germline CDR1 is MNHNS and CDR2 is SASEGT. The CDR3 runs to 16 residues. Written as DNA, the CDR3 is TGTGCCAGCAGCCCCGCAGGGTCGGGCATGAACACTGAAGCTTTCTTT. Translated, it gives CASSPAGSGMNTEAFF.

V and J are TRBV7-2 and TRBJ2-2; no clear D. Germline V CDR1 and CDR2: SGHTA, FQGNSA. With 1 base removed from V and 5 bases from J, the gap between germline ends came to 11 bases. The CDR3 is made up of 15 amino acids. DNA for the CDR3: TGTGCCAGCAGCTTAGAAAGGGTATTTACCGGGGAGCTGTTTTTT. Residues: CASSLERVFTGELFF.

The chain couples TRBV20-1 to TRBJ1-5; D might be TRBD1 (5 bases). V gave up 1 base and J gave up 7 bases, with 14 bases separating them. The germline V gene encodes CDR1 DFQATT and CDR2 SNEGSKA (reference sequence). This CDR3 contains 14 residues. The DNA of the CDR3 is TGCAGTGCTAGAGCAACAGGAACGTGGCAGCCCCAGCATTTT. Protein sequence: CSARATGTWQPQHF.

The CDR3 is CASGFGGGGEQFF. CDR3 DNA: TGCGCCAGCGGGTTTGGCGGGGGCGGTGAGCAGTTCTTC. The rearrangement uses TRBV4-1 and TRBJ2-1; TRBD2 might be the D (7 bases). Germline lookup yields CDR1 MGHRA and CDR2 YSYEKL. The CDR3 is 13 amino acids. V gave up 8 bases and J gave up 9 bases, with 17 bases separating them.

This CDR3 reads CASSVTPGPQYF. The CDR3 nucleotides read TGTGCCAGCAGCGTGACCCCGGGGCCCCAGTACTTC. The chain joins TRBV7-3 to TRBJ2-5; possibly TRBD1 or TRBD2 for D (5 bases each). CDR3 size: 12 residues. Germline-derived CDR1 and CDR2 are SGHTA and FQGTGA. Trimming pared 5 bases from V and 9 bases from J, leaving 13 bases between.

The V call is TRBV18, the J call TRBJ1-3, with D possibly matching TRBD1 (5 bases). Trimming took 2 bases from V and 12 from J, leaving 14 bases between them. Germline CDR1 and CDR2: KGHSH and LQKENI. The CDR3 consists of 13 residues. The CDR3 reads CASSPGTPSVIYF. The DNA of the CDR3 is TGTGCCAGCTCACCAGGGACCCCTTCGGTCATATATTTT.

The chain is built from TRBV20-1 and TRBJ2-3; 9 nucleotides agree with TRBD2. Trimming took 3 bases from V and 2 from J; bases not matched to a gene: 12. CDR1 DFQATT and CDR2 SNEGSKA come from the germline V gene (reference sequence). This CDR3 is 17 amino acids long. CDR3 protein: CSASPPTSGILTDTQYF. The CDR3 bases are TGCAGTGCTAGCCCGCCGACTAGCGGTATCCTCACAGATACGCAGTATTTT.

V and J are TRBV2 and TRBJ2-3; D is unresolved. The length of the CDR3 is 15 residues. Trimming left V 1 base short and J 1 base short, with 9 bases between. CDR1 and CDR2 (germline): SNHLY, FYNNEI. CDR3 bases: TGTGCCAGCAGTGAAGGGGGTATCGGCACAGATACGCAGTATTTT. Encoded protein: CASSEGGIGTDTQYF.

The chain has TRBV11-1 and TRBJ1-5, with D possibly matching TRBD1 (5 bases). Germline loops: CDR1 SGHAT, CDR2 FQDESV (reference sequence). V was shortened by 5 bases and J by 3 bases, with 11 bases between the two germline ends. CDR3 length: 14 residues. The CDR3 DNA reads TGTGCCAGCAGCCCTCGGGGCGACAATCAGCCCCAGCATTTT. Its translation is CASSPRGDNQPQHF.

The J gene is TRBJ1-1, the V gene TRBV2, with 7 bases identical to TRBD1. This CDR3 comprises 14 residues. Germline CDR1 SNHLY, CDR2 FYNNEI. Trimming removed 1 base from V and 4 bases from J; junction bases left unmatched: 3. The CDR3 DNA reads TGTGCCAGCAGTGAAGGCAGGGGGTCCACTGAAGCTTTCTTT. This gives the protein CASSEGRGSTEAFF.

This chain connects TRBV10-3 to TRBJ1-1; a weak D match, TRBD1 (6 bases). This CDR3 has 16 residues. CDR1 ENHRY and CDR2 SYGVKD come from the germline V gene. V lost 0 bases and J lost 5, with 16 bases in between. CDR3 DNA: TGTGCCATCAGTGAGTCCCGGGGAGGGGGAGGGACTGAAGCTTTCTTT. Translating gives CAISESRGGGGTEAFF.

This chain connects TRBV6-2 or TRBV6-3 to TRBJ2-1, with 9 bases lining up with TRBD2. This CDR3 spans 18 amino acids. CDR1 and CDR2 from the germline V gene are MNHEY and SVGEGT. The ends lost 5 bases at V and 7 bases at J; junction bases unmatched: 18. In DNA, the CDR3 is TGTGCCAGCAGTGAGACACCCCCCGGGACTAGCTGGGATAATGAGCAGTTCTTC. Amino acids: CASSETPPGTSWDNEQFF.

CDR3 DNA: TGTGCCAGCAGCCCCTGGGTAAACACCGGGGAGCTGTTTTTT. Translating it yields CASSPWVNTGELFF. The V gene is TRBV7-9, the J gene TRBJ2-2; D remains unclear. CDR3 length: 14 amino acids. V lost 5 bases and J lost 2, with 9 bases in between. The V gene's germline CDR1 is SEHNR and CDR2 FQNEAQ (reference sequence).

This rearrangement joins TRBV7-2 to TRBJ2-7, with D unresolved. Trimming cost V 1 base and J 5 bases, with 9 bases left between them. This CDR3 is 13 amino acids long. From germline, CDR1 is SGHTA and CDR2 FQGNSA. CDR3 DNA sequence: TGTGCCAGCAGCTTAGGGGATGTAAACGAGCAGTACGTC. Translated, it gives CASSLGDVNEQYV.

Written as DNA, the CDR3 is TGTGCCAGCAGCTCTGGGGATCCAGTGGCCTACGAGCAGTACGTC. It yields the protein CASSSGDPVAYEQYV. This chain links TRBV5-6 with TRBJ2-7, with D hard to call. The CDR3 is 15 residues long. V was pared by 3 bases and J by 2 bases, with 15 bases between. The germline V gene encodes CDR1 SGHDT and CDR2 YYEEEE.